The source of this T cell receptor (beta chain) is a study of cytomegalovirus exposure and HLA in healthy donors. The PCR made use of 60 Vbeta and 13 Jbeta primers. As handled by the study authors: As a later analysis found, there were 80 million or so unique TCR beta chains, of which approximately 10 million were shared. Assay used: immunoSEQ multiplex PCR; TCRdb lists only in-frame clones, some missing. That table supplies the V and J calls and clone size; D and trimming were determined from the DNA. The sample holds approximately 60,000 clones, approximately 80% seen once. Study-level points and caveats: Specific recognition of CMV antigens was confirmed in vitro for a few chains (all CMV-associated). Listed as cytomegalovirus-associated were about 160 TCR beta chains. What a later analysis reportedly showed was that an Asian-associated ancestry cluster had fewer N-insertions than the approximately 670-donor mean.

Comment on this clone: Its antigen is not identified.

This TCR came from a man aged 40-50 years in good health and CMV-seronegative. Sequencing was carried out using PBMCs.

The CDR3 spells CASSQDWRLAGGKYF. The CDR3 region has the DNA TGCGCCAGCAGCCAAGATTGGCGACTAGCGGGGGGAAAGTATTTT. The V gene is TRBV4-3, the J gene TRBJ2-3; 13 positions agree with TRBD2. The CDR3 sequence is 15 residues long. Per germline, CDR1 LGHNA and CDR2 YSLEER. The V and J ends lost 0 bases and 13 bases, in that order; junction bases with no gene match: 7.